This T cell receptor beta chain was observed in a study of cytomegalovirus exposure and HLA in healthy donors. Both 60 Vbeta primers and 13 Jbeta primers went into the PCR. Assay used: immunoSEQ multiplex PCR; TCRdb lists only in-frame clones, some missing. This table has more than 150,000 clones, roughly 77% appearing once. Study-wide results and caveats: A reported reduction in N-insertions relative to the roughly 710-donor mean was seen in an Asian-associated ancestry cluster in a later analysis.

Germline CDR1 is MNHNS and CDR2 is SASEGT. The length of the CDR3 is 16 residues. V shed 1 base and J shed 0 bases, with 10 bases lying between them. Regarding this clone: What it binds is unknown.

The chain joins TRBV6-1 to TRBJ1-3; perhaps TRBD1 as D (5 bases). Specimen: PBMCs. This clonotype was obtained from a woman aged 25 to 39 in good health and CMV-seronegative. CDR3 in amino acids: CASSEESGVSGNTIYF. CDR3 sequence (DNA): TGTGCCAGCAGTGAAGAGTCGGGGGTCTCTGGAAACACCATATATTTT.